One TCR beta chain is described in this entry. The antigen remains undetermined. This sample was taken from a study of siplizumab effects on memory and regulatory T cells. Study conclusions and caveats: Poor capture below about 10^-5 frequency left most alloreactive clones unmapped to unstimulated subsets. It was not possible to assign a naive or memory phenotype to roughly 80-97% of proliferating CD4+ or CD8+ clones. Naive T cells were seen as more diverse than memory cells and as major alloresponse contributors.

The repertoire was sequenced with immunoSEQ multiplex PCR; TCRdb's copy has only in-frame clones and lacks some. The sample contains some 80,000 clones, approximately 95% of which appear only once. CDR1 is SQVTM, CDR2 ANQGSEA, per germline. Trimming cost V 3 bases and J 2 bases, with 13 bases left between them. The CDR3 spans 14 residues. The rearrangement links TRBV29-1 to TRBJ1-1; D possibly corresponds to TRBD1 (5 bases). The material sequenced was CD8+ T cells sorted from blood. The TCR originated in a human donor in good health. The CDR3 DNA follows: TGCAGCGTTGACCCCTCCTGGGGCAACACTGAAGCTTTCTTT. Translation: CSVDPSWGNTEAFF.